This T cell receptor (beta chain) was profiled in a study of CD8+CD57+ T cells in acquired aplastic anemia. Across the study: The average for DNA from sorted CD4+ and CD8+ cells was roughly 3 ug.

Germline V CDR1 and CDR2: SEHNR, FQNEAQ (reference sequence). The length of the CDR3 is 16 residues. After removal of 4 bases from V and 4 bases from J, the junction contained 11 bases not matched to a gene. The template for TCR beta VDJ and CDR3 sequence profiling was genomic DNA. TCRdb redid the calling of the reads with MiXCR, one entry per CDR3 protein. The sample has 200,000 to 250,000 distinct CDR3 sequences; about 62% are singletons. Patients included in sequencing had previously demonstrated CD8+CD57+ cell expansion by flow cytometry. Material: sorted CD4+, CD8+, or CD8+CD57+ T cells (not recorded which) from PBMCs. The chain links TRBV7-9 to TRBJ2-7; 9 bases match TRBD1. This sequence originates from a human donor with aplastic anemia. The CDR3 DNA follows: TGTGCCAGCAGCTCTACCGGGACAGGGAGAATTTACGAGCAGTACTTC. It yields the protein CASSSTGTGRIYEQYF.